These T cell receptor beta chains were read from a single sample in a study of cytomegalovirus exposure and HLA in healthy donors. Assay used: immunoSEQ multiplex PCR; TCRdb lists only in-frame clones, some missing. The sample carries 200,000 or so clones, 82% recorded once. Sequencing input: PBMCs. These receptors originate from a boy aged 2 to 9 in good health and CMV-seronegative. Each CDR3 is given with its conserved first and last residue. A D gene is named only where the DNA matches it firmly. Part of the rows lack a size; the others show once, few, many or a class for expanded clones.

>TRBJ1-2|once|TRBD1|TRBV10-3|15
CAISISGQATYGYTF
TGTGCCATCAGTATCTCAGGACAGGCCACCTATGGCTACACCTTC
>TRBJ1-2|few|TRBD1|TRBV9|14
CASSVVGTGNGYTF
TGTGCCAGCAGCGTAGTCGGGACAGGTAATGGCTACACCTTC
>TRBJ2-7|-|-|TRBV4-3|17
CASSQDSQGLTGDEQYF
TGCGCCAGCAGCCAAGATTCACAGGGTCTGACAGGAGACGAGCAGTACTTC
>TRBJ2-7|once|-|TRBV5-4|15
CASSPRNQRGYEQYF
TGTGCCAGCAGCCCTCGCAACCAACGGGGATACGAGCAGTACTTC
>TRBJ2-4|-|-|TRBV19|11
CASRRKNSQYF
TGTGCCAGTCGCAGGAAAAACAGTCAGTACTTC
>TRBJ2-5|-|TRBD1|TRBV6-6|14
CAGGQGSFQETQYF
TGTGCCGGGGGACAGGGGTCCTTTCAAGAGACCCAGTACTTC
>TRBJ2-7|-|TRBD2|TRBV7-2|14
CASSPTSGEYEQYF
TGTGCCAGCAGTCCAACTAGCGGAGAGTACGAGCAGTACTTC
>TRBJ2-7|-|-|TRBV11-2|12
CASSWVGEEQYF
TGTGCCAGCAGCTGGGTAGGGGAAGAGCAGTACTTC
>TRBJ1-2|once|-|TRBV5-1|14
CASSQVPGIYGYTF
TGCGCCAGCAGCCAGGTTCCAGGCATCTATGGCTACACCTTC
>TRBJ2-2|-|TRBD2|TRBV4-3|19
CASSLGTSGLPLNTGELFF
TGCGCCAGCAGCCTTGGGACTAGCGGTCTTCCTCTGAACACCGGGGAGCTGTTTTTT
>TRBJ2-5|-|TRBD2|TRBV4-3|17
CASSQDSATSGGWTQYF
TGCGCCAGCAGCCAAGATTCCGCGACTAGCGGGGGCTGGACCCAGTACTTC
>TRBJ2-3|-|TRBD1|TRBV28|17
CASSFQTGISLTDTQYF
TGTGCCAGCAGTTTTCAGACAGGGATCTCCCTCACAGATACGCAGTATTTT
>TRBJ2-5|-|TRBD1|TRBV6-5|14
CASSRDTGQETQYF
TGTGCCAGCAGCAGGGACACGGGACAGGAGACCCAGTACTTC
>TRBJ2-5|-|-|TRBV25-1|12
CASSDPLRTQYF
TGTGCCAGCAGTGACCCTCTGCGGACCCAGTACTTC
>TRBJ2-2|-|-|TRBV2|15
CASSEGRESIGELFF
TGTGCCAGCAGTGAGGGCAGGGAAAGTATCGGGGAGCTGTTTTTT
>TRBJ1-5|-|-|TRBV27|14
CASSLEGRNQPQHF
TGTGCCAGCAGTTTGGAGGGTCGTAATCAGCCCCAGCATTTT
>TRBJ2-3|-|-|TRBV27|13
CASRISQADTQYF
TGTGCCAGCAGAATTTCACAGGCAGATACGCAGTATTTT
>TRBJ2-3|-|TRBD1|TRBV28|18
CASTPWGPPGTGTDTQYF
TGTGCCAGCACCCCCTGGGGGCCTCCCGGGACAGGGACCGATACGCAGTATTTT
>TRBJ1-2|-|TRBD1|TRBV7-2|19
CASSSSPGQGLIANYGYTF
TGTGCCAGCAGCTCCTCGCCTGGACAGGGTTTGATCGCTAACTATGGCTACACCTTC
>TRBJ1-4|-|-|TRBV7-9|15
CASSLERWAGEKLFF
TGTGCCAGCAGCTTAGAACGCTGGGCGGGGGAAAAACTGTTTTTT
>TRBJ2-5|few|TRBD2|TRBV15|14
CATSRGGAAETQYF
TGTGCCACCTCCCGCGGGGGGGCCGCAGAGACCCAGTACTTC
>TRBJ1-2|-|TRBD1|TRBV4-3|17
CASSQDRDRAANYGYTF
TGCGCCAGCAGCCAAGATCGTGACAGGGCCGCAAACTATGGCTACACCTTC
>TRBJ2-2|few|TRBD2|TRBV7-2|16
CASSLAGGANTGELFF
TGTGCCAGCAGCTTAGCCGGGGGGGCGAACACCGGGGAGCTGTTTTTT
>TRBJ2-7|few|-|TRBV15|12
CATSSGWSEQYF
TGTGCCACCAGCAGCGGTTGGAGCGAGCAGTACTTC
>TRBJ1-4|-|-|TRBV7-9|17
CASSLGRQVLSGEKLFF
TGTGCCAGCAGCTTAGGACGACAGGTCTTGAGTGGTGAAAAACTGTTTTTT
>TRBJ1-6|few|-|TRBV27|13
CASSAGLSSPLHF
TGTGCCAGCAGTGCAGGGTTGAGTTCACCCCTCCACTTT